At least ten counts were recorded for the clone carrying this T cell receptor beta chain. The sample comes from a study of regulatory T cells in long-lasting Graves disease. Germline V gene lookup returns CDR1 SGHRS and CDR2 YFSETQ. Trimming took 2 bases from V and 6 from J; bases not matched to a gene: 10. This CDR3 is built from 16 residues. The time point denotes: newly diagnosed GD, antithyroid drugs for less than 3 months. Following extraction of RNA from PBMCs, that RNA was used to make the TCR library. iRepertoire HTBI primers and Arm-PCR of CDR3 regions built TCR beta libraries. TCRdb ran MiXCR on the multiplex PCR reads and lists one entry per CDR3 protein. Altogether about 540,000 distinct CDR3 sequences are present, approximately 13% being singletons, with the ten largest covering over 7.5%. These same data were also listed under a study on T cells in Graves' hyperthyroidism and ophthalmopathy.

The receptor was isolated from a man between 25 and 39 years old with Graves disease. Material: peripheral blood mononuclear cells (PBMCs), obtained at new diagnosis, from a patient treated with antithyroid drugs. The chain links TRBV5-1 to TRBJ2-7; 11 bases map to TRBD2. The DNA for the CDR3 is TGCGCCAGCAGCTTCTCACTAGCGGGAGTAGCTCGCGAGCAGTACTTC. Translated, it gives CASSFSLAGVAREQYF.